This is a list of T cell receptor beta chains from one sample in a study of CD8+ T cells in alopecia areata. Some clones are missing from TCRdb's copy, which holds only in-frame ones; the method was immunoSEQ multiplex PCR. The sample records 65,000 to 95,000 clones, 51% being singletons. Material: NKG2D-high CD8+ T cells sorted from blood. Every receptor here comes from a human donor with alopecia areata. Both conserved end residues are part of each CDR3. The order of the fields is V gene, J gene, clone size, D gene, CDR3 protein, CDR3 DNA. D genes are given only for firm matches. A clone size is listed for some rows: how often the clone was seen (once, few, many), or a class if it is expanded.

V: TRBV27; J: TRBJ2-2; size: NA; D: NA; CDR3: CASSLLAGELFF; DNA: TGTGCCAGCAGTTTATTGGCCGGGGAGCTGTTTTTT
V: TRBV11-2; J: TRBJ2-5; size: NA; D: TRBD1; CDR3: CASGDRGTETQYF; DNA: TGTGCCAGTGGGGACAGGGGTACAGAGACCCAGTACTTC
V: TRBV5-6; J: TRBJ2-5; size: NA; D: TRBD1; CDR3: CASSLQQGGQYF; DNA: TGTGCCAGCAGCTTGCAACAGGGGGGCCAGTACTTC
V: TRBV29-1; J: TRBJ2-4; size: few; D: TRBD2; CDR3: CSVDDGLAGALAKNIQYF; DNA: TGCAGCGTCGATGACGGACTAGCGGGGGCGCTAGCCAAAAACATTCAGTACTTC
V: TRBV14; J: TRBJ2-7; size: NA; D: NA; CDR3: CASSPGTNYEQYF; DNA: TGTGCCAGCAGCCCTGGGACCAACTACGAGCAGTACTTC
V: TRBV11-2; J: TRBJ1-4; size: NA; D: NA; CDR3: CASSYGRGNEKLFF; DNA: TGTGCCAGCAGCTATGGCAGGGGAAATGAAAAACTGTTTTTT
V: TRBV29-1; J: TRBJ2-1; size: few; D: TRBD2; CDR3: CSVDGSGLAGEREQFF; DNA: TGCAGCGTTGACGGTTCGGGACTAGCGGGAGAACGAGAGCAGTTCTTC
V: TRBV5-4; J: TRBJ2-2; size: NA; D: NA; CDR3: CASSLGGLDGELFF; DNA: TGTGCCAGCAGCTTGGGGGGACTGGACGGGGAGCTGTTTTTT
V: TRBV29-1; J: TRBJ1-5; size: few; D: TRBD1; CDR3: CSVGTGSNQPQHF; DNA: TGCAGCGTTGGGACAGGTAGCAATCAGCCCCAGCATTTT
V: TRBV27; J: TRBJ1-1; size: NA; D: NA; CDR3: CASSYERNTEAFF; DNA: TGTGCCAGCAGCTATGAAAGGAACACTGAAGCTTTCTTT
V: TRBV29-1; J: TRBJ1-2; size: NA; D: NA; CDR3: CSAYTLGYTF; DNA: TGCAGCGCCTACACCTTGGGCTACACCTTC
V: TRBV9; J: TRBJ2-5; size: NA; D: NA; CDR3: CASSANTGLLPSSQYF; DNA: TGTGCCAGCAGCGCTAACACGGGACTTCTTCCTAGCTCTCAGTACTTC
V: TRBV7-8; J: TRBJ2-3; size: once; D: NA; CDR3: CASSLAGATDTQYF; DNA: TGTGCCAGCAGCTTAGCGGGGGCCACAGATACGCAGTATTTT
V: TRBV29-1; J: TRBJ1-2; size: few; D: NA; CDR3: CSVEALAGDGYTF; DNA: TGCAGCGTTGAGGCGTTGGCAGGGGATGGCTACACCTTC
V: TRBV2; J: TRBJ2-1; size: NA; D: TRBD2; CDR3: CAGRGGTSGSNEQFF; DNA: TGTGCCGGACGAGGCGGGACTAGCGGGAGTAATGAGCAGTTCTTC
V: TRBV5-6; J: TRBJ1-1; size: NA; D: NA; CDR3: CASSLGTHTEAFF; DNA: TGTGCCAGCAGCTTAGGGACCCACACTGAAGCTTTCTTT
V: TRBV18; J: TRBJ2-3; size: many; D: NA; CDR3: CASFGAGSDTQYF; DNA: TGTGCCAGCTTCGGCGCGGGATCAGATACGCAGTATTTT
V: TRBV7-8; J: TRBJ2-5; size: NA; D: NA; CDR3: CASSRRQETQYF; DNA: TGTGCCAGCAGCCGAAGACAAGAGACCCAGTACTTC
V: TRBV29-1; J: TRBJ2-6; size: few; D: NA; CDR3: CSVEMLYETGANVLTF; DNA: TGCAGCGTTGAAATGTTATACGAGACTGGGGCCAACGTCCTGACTTTC
V: TRBV29-1; J: TRBJ2-1; size: NA; D: TRBD2; CDR3: CSVEHPDGRNEQFF; DNA: TGCAGCGTTGAACATCCGGACGGGAGGAATGAGCAGTTCTTC
V: TRBV5-4; J: TRBJ2-7; size: NA; D: NA; CDR3: CASSPGEGNEQYF; DNA: TGTGCCAGCAGCCCAGGAGAGGGGAACGAGCAGTACTTC
V: TRBV28; J: TRBJ2-4; size: few; D: NA; CDR3: CATAGGAKNIQYF; DNA: TGTGCCACAGCCGGGGGAGCCAAAAACATTCAGTACTTC
V: TRBV28; J: TRBJ1-5; size: NA; D: NA; CDR3: CASSPLGFNQPQHF; DNA: TGTGCCAGCAGCCCGTTGGGTTTCAATCAGCCCCAGCATTTT
V: TRBV27; J: TRBJ1-5; size: NA; D: NA; CDR3: CASSPLGGTGNQPQHF; DNA: TGTGCCAGCAGTCCCCTGGGAGGGACGGGCAATCAGCCCCAGCATTTT
V: TRBV5-6; J: TRBJ2-7; size: NA; D: NA; CDR3: CASSSGLAPDEQYF; DNA: TGTGCCAGCAGCTCCGGGCTAGCACCTGACGAGCAGTACTTC
V: TRBV5-1; J: TRBJ2-3; size: NA; D: TRBD2; CDR3: CASSLAGTSGRTTDTQYF; DNA: TGCGCCAGCAGCTTGGCGGGGACTAGCGGGAGAACCACAGATACGCAGTATTTT
V: TRBV2; J: TRBJ2-7; size: NA; D: TRBD1; CDR3: CASSVPGTASYEQYF; DNA: TGTGCCAGCAGTGTCCCCGGGACAGCCTCCTACGAGCAGTACTTC
V: TRBV5-1; J: TRBJ2-7; size: NA; D: NA; CDR3: CASSQPEVGGEQYF; DNA: TGCGCCAGCAGCCAACCGGAAGTCGGGGGCGAGCAGTACTTC
V: TRBV4-3; J: TRBJ2-3; size: NA; D: NA; CDR3: CASSDSDRADTQYF; DNA: TGCGCCAGCAGCGACAGCGATCGGGCAGATACGCAGTATTTT
V: TRBV9; J: TRBJ1-1; size: few; D: NA; CDR3: CASSVAPNTEAFF; DNA: TGTGCCAGCAGCGTAGCCCCGAACACTGAAGCTTTCTTT
V: TRBV4-3; J: TRBJ2-7; size: few; D: TRBD2; CDR3: CASASGRMSYEQYF; DNA: TGCGCCAGCGCCAGCGGGAGGATGTCCTACGAGCAGTACTTC
V: TRBV28; J: TRBJ1-1; size: NA; D: NA; CDR3: CATTISQALNTEAFF; DNA: TGTGCCACCACCATTTCACAGGCCCTGAACACTGAAGCTTTCTTT
V: TRBV19; J: TRBJ2-1; size: NA; D: NA; CDR3: CASSIDGLTSSYNEQFF; DNA: TGTGCCAGTAGTATAGACGGACTGACGAGCTCCTACAATGAGCAGTTCTTC
V: TRBV7-9; J: TRBJ2-5; size: NA; D: NA; CDR3: CASSPRRGPETQYF; DNA: TGTGCCAGCAGCCCTAGAAGGGGTCCCGAGACCCAGTACTTC
V: TRBV9; J: TRBJ2-5; size: NA; D: NA; CDR3: CASSPEWGGGRETQYF; DNA: TGTGCCAGCAGCCCCGAGTGGGGAGGGGGCCGAGAGACCCAGTACTTC
V: TRBV27; J: TRBJ1-1; size: NA; D: TRBD1; CDR3: CASSPPGQGAFF; DNA: TGTGCCAGCAGTCCTCCGGGACAGGGAGCTTTCTTT
V: TRBV2; J: TRBJ2-5; size: few; D: TRBD1; CDR3: CASADRAGTQYF; DNA: TGTGCCAGTGCTGACAGGGCGGGGACCCAGTACTTC
V: TRBV14; J: TRBJ2-5; size: few; D: TRBD1; CDR3: CASSSTGTGGRETQYF; DNA: TGTGCCAGCAGCTCAACCGGGACAGGGGGTCGAGAGACCCAGTACTTC
V: TRBV2; J: TRBJ2-1; size: NA; D: TRBD2; CDR3: CASSELRLASNEQFF; DNA: TGTGCCAGCAGTGAGTTACGACTAGCAAGCAATGAGCAGTTCTTC
V: TRBV5-6; J: TRBJ1-5; size: once; D: NA; CDR3: CASSQGSNQPQHF; DNA: TGTGCCAGCAGCCAAGGGAGCAATCAGCCCCAGCATTTT
V: TRBV5-4; J: TRBJ2-7; size: NA; D: TRBD1; CDR3: CASSFGVGGEQYF; DNA: TGTGCCAGCAGCTTCGGGGTAGGGGGCGAACAGTACTTC